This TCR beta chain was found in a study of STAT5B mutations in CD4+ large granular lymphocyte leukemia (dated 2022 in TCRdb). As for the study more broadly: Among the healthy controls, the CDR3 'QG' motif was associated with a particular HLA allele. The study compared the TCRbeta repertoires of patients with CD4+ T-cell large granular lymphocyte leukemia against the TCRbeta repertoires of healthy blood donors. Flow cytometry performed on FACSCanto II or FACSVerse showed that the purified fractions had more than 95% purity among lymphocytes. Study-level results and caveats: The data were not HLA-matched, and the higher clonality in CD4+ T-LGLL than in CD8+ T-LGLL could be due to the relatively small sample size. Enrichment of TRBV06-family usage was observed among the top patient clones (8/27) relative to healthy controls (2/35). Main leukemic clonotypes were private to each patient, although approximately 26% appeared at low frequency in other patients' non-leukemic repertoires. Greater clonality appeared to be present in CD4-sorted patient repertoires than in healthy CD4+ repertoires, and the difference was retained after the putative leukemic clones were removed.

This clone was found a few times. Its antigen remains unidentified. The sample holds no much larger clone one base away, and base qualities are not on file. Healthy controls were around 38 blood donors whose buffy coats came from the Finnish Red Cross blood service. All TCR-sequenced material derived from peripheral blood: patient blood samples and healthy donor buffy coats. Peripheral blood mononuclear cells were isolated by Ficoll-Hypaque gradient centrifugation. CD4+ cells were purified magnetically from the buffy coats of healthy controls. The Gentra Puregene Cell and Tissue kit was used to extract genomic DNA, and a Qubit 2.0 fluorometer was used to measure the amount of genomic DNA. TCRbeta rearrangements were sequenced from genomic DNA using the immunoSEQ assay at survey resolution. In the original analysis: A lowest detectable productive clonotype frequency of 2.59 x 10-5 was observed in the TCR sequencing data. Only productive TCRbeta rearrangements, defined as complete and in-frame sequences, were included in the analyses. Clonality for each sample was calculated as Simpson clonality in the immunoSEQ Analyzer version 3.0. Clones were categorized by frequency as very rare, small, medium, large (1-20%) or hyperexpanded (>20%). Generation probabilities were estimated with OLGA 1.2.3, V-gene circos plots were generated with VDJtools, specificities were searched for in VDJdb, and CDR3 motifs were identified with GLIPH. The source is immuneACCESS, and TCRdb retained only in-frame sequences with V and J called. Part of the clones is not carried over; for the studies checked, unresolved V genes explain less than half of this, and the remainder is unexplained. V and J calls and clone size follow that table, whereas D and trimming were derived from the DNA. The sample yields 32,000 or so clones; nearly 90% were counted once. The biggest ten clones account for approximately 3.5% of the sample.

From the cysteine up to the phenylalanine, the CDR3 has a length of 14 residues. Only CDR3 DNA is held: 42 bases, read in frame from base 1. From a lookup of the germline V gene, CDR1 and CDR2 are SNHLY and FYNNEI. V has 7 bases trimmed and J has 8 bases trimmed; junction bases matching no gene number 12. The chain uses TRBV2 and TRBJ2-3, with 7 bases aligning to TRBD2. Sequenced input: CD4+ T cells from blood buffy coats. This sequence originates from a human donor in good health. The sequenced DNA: TGTGCCAGCATGGGGCTAGCGGAGTGGGCTACGCAGTATTTT. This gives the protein CASMGLAEWATQYF.